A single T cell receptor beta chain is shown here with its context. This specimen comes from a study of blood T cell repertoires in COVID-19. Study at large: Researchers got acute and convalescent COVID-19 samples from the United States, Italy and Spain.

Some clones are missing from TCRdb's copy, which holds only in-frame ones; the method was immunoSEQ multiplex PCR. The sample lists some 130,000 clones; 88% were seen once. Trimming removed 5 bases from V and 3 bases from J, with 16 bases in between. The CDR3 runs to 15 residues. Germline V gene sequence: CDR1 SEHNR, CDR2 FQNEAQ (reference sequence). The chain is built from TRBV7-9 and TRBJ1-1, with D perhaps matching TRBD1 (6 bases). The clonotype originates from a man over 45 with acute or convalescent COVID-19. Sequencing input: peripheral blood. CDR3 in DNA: TGTGCCAGCAGCGCCTCAGGGGTGGGGTACACTGAAGCTTTCTTT. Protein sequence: CASSASGVGYTEAFF. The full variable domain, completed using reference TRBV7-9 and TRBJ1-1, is DTGVSQNPRHKITKRGQNVTFRCDPISEHNRLYWYRQTLGQGPEFLTYFQNEAQLEKSRLLSDRFSAERPKGSFSTLEIQRTEQGDSAMYLCASSASGVGYTEAFFGQGTRLTVV.